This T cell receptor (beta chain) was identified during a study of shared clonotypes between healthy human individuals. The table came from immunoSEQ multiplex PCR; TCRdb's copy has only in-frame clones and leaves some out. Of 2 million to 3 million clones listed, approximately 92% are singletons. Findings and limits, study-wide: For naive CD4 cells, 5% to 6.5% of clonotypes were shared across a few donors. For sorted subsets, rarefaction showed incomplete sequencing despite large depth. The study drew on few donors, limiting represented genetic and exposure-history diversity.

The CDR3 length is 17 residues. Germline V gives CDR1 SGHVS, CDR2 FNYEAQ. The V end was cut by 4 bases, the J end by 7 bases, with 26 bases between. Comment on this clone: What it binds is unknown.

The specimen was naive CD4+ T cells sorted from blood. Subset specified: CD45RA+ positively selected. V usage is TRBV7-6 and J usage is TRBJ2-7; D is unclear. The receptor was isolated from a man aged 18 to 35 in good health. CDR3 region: CASSSLGEVGTTKEQYF. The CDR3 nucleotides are TGTGCCAGCAGCTCCCTGGGTGAGGTTGGAACTACTAAAGAGCAGTACTTC.